This T cell receptor (beta chain) was sequenced during a study of regulatory T cells in long-lasting Graves disease. For TCR beta, libraries came from iRepertoire HTBI primers and Arm-PCR of CDR3 regions. Original handling: Identification of gene segments yielded around 63 TRBV and 13 to 15 TRBJ across samples. TCRdb recomputed calls from the multiplex PCR reads with MiXCR, one row per CDR3 protein. The authors' filters were not applied to this entry. Here the sample spans roughly 520,000 distinct CDR3 sequences, approximately 12% being singletons. Time point reported: newly diagnosed GD, antithyroid drugs for less than 3 months. RNA extracted from PBMCs served as the sequencing template. In germline, CDR1 is SGHNT, CDR2 YENEEA. The CDR3 consists of 14 residues. V lost 3 bases to trimming and J lost 0 bases, with 8 bases between them. The sample was also reused in another study, on T cells in Graves' hyperthyroidism and ophthalmopathy. Per that study: Subjects aged 18 to 65 presented with newly diagnosed hyperthyroidism of less than 2 months' duration. HTBI primers were employed in a first-round RT-PCR of the TCR CDR3.

This TCR derives from a young woman with Graves disease. This chain uses TRBV11-3 with TRBJ1-1; a possible D gene is TRBD1 (5 bases). Source: peripheral blood mononuclear cells (PBMCs), taken at new diagnosis, from a patient treated with antithyroid drugs. The CDR3 spells CASSFGAMNTEAFF. The CDR3 nucleotides read TGTGCCAGCAGCTTTGGGGCAATGAACACTGAAGCTTTCTTT.